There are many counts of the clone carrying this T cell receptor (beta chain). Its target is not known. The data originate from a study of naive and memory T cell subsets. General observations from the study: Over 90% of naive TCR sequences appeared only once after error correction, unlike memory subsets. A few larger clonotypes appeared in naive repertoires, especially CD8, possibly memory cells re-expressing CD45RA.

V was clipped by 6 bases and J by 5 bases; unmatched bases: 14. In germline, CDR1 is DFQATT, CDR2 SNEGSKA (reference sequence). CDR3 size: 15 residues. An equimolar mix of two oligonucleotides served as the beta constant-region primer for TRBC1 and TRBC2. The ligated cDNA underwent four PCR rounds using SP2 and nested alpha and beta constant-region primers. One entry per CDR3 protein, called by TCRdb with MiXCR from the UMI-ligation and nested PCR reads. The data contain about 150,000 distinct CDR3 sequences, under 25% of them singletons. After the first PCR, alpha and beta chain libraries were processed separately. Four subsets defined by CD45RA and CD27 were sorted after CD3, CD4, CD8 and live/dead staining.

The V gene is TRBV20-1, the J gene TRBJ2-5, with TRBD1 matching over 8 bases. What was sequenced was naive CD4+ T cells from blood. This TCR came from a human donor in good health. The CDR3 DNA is TGCAGTGCCAAAATCCGAGGACAGGGTGGTGAGACCCAGTACTTC. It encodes CSAKIRGQGGETQYF.